The 26 T cell receptor beta chains reported below all come from one sample, sequenced in a study of blood T cell repertoires in COVID-19. TCRdb's copy holds only in-frame clones and misses some; the assay was immunoSEQ multiplex PCR. The sample yields around 300,000 clones, about nine tenths seen once. The specimen sequenced was peripheral blood. These receptors all come from a man aged 50-59 years with active or convalescent COVID-19.

The chain recombines TRBV3-1 (or the pseudogene TRBV3-2) with TRBJ2-2; a possible D gene is TRBD1 (5 bases). The V and J ends lost 0 bases and 6 bases respectively, with 8 bases between them. The V gene's germline CDR1 is LGHDT and CDR2 YNNKEL (reference sequence). The CDR3 is made up of 14 amino acids. The CDR3 reads CASSQDVGAGELFF. In nucleotides, the CDR3 is TGTGCCAGCAGCCAAGATGTAGGGGCCGGGGAGCTGTTTTTT.

The chain joins TRBV14 to TRBJ2-1; a weak D match, TRBD1 (5 bases). CDR1 is SGHDN and CDR2 is FVKESK in the germline V gene. The CDR3 has 15 amino acids. V shed 1 base and J shed 15 bases, with 22 bases lying between them. In DNA, the CDR3 is TGTGCCAGCAGCCAAGTCGGATTGCGCAGGGCCCCACCGTTCTTC. This sequence encodes CASSQVGLRRAPPFF.

The chain combines TRBV19 with TRBJ1-5; TRBD1 matches at 10 bases. The germline V gene encodes CDR1 LNHDA and CDR2 SQIVND (reference sequence). After removal of 3 bases from V and 7 bases from J, the junction contained 3 bases not matched to a gene. This CDR3 is built from 14 residues. The CDR3 protein is CASSMTGGGQPQHF. CDR3 in DNA: TGTGCCAGTAGTATGACAGGGGGCGGGCAGCCCCAGCATTTT.

V gene TRBV4-1 combines with J gene TRBJ2-4, with 8 bases that match TRBD2. The CDR3 runs 17 residues. Unmatched junction bases numbered 5, after V lost 1 base and J lost 0 bases. Germline CDR1 is MGHRA and CDR2 is YSYEKL. CDR3 sequence: CASSQGVSGIAKNIQYF. Written as DNA, the CDR3 is TGCGCCAGCAGCCAAGGAGTTAGCGGGATAGCCAAAAACATTCAGTACTTC.

The chain uses TRBV7-8 and TRBJ2-1, with 8 bases matching TRBD2. The CDR3 spans 19 residues. Germline CDR1 and CDR2: SGHVS and FQNEAQ. Germline trimming cut 5 bases from V and 6 bases from J; bases unmatched to any gene: 21. The CDR3 DNA sequence: TGTGCCAGCAGCCCACTGCTCCGCGGGAGGCGGGGCGCGGGCAATGAGCAGTTCTTC. Translation: CASSPLLRGRRGAGNEQFF.

Points on this clone: Distinct nucleotide sequences in the sample also encode this CDR3. The chain is built from TRBV24-1 and TRBJ1-2; 8 bases are shared with TRBD1. Trimming cost V 3 bases and J 6 bases; bases outside gene matches: 5. From germline, CDR1 is KGHDR and CDR2 SFDVKD. The CDR3 is 14 amino acids. CDR3 nucleotide sequence: TGTGCCACCAGTGATCCCCGGACAGGGAATGGCTACACCTTC. Amino acids: CATSDPRTGNGYTF.

V usage is TRBV12-3 or TRBV12-4 and J usage is TRBJ1-2; D unresolved. The length of the CDR3 is 13 residues. V was shortened by 2 bases and J by 7 bases, with 11 bases between the two germline ends. CDR3 loop: CASSLLRNRGYTF. The DNA for the CDR3 is TGTGCCAGCAGTTTACTTAGAAATCGTGGCTACACCTTC.

The chain uses TRBV5-1 and TRBJ2-3; 8 nucleotides agree with TRBD2. In germline, CDR1 is SGHRS, CDR2 YFSETQ. The CDR3 runs 16 residues. V was clipped by 0 bases and J by 2 bases; unmatched bases: 5. CDR3 loop: CASSLGIAGTTDTQYF. The CDR3 DNA sequence: TGCGCCAGCAGCTTGGGAATAGCGGGAACCACAGATACGCAGTATTTT.

The genes are TRBV7-9 and TRBJ1-6; tentative D call: TRBD1 (6 bases). CDR1 is SEHNR, CDR2 FQNEAQ, per germline (reference sequence). There are 15 residues in the CDR3. V was pared by 2 bases and J by 10 bases, with 15 bases between. The CDR3 bases are TGTGCCAGCAGCTTACACGGGCAGGGGAGCTCACCCCTCCACTTT. Its translation: CASSLHGQGSSPLHF.

The CDR3 loop reads CASSPGTGRQETQYF. The CDR3 DNA reads as TGTGCCAGCTCACCCGGGACAGGGCGCCAAGAGACCCAGTACTTC. The chain couples TRBV18 to TRBJ2-5, with 9 nucleotides matching TRBD1. The CDR3 spans 15 residues. Germline lookup yields CDR1 KGHSH and CDR2 LQKENI. J gave up 1 base and V 3 bases, and 3 bases lay outside the gene matches.

In nucleotides, the CDR3 is TGCAGTGCTAGTCCAGGGGGTGGCTACACCTTC. Translated: CSASPGGGYTF. The chain recombines TRBV20-1 with TRBJ1-2; TRBD1 aligns across 7 bases. Looked up from germline, CDR1 is DFQATT and CDR2 is SNEGSKA (reference sequence). This CDR3 spans 11 amino acids. The V gene end was trimmed by 3 bases and the J gene end by 7 bases; junction bases not matched to a gene: 2.

This rearrangement joins TRBV28 to TRBJ1-2; D uncertain. The CDR3 is made up of 13 amino acids. The V gene lost 6 bases and the J gene lost 0 bases, with 8 bases spanning the gap. Germline CDR1 MDHEN, CDR2 SYDVKM. The CDR3 sequence: CASRPTANYGYTF. In DNA form, the CDR3 reads TGTGCCAGCAGACCTACAGCTAACTATGGCTACACCTTC.

This chain links TRBV30 with TRBJ1-2; no reliable D call. Germline V gives CDR1 GTSNPN, CDR2 SVGIG (reference sequence). The length of the CDR3 is 13 residues. The V and J ends lost 0 bases and 4 bases respectively, with 9 bases between them. Here the CDR3 reads CAWSVRAGYGYTF. As DNA, the CDR3 is TGTGCCTGGAGTGTACGTGCAGGCTATGGCTACACCTTC.

The J gene is TRBJ1-2, the V gene TRBV19, with D hard to call. Germline loops: CDR1 LNHDA, CDR2 SQIVND (reference sequence). Deletions cut 3 bases from V and 3 bases from J, with 5 bases between. There are 12 residues in the CDR3. CDR3 in amino acids: CASSISYYGYTF. CDR3 DNA sequence: TGTGCCAGTAGTATTTCCTACTATGGCTACACCTTC.

The chain is built from TRBV2 and TRBJ1-1, with D possibly TRBD1 on 5 matching bases. CDR3 size: 11 residues. V was shortened by 3 bases and J by 11 bases, with 10 bases between the two germline ends. Germline V gene sequence: CDR1 SNHLY, CDR2 FYNNEI. DNA for the CDR3: TGTGCCAGCAGTGACAGGACAAGCGCTTTCTTT. This gives the protein CASSDRTSAFF.

The chain combines TRBV7-3 with TRBJ1-6; 7 nucleotides agree with TRBD1. The CDR3 has 15 residues. The V segment lost 8 bases and the J segment 7 bases; nucleotides outside the gene matches: 11. Germline V gene data show CDR1 as SGHTA and CDR2 as FQGTGA. The CDR3 spells CASPQTRQGNSPLHF. DNA for the CDR3: TGTGCCAGCCCACAGACGAGACAGGGAAATTCACCCCTCCACTTT.

The CDR3 DNA follows: TGTGCCAGTAGTCCCAGCGCAACTAATGAAAAACTGTTTTTT. Translated: CASSPSATNEKLFF. This chain links TRBV19 with TRBJ1-4; no firm D call. Germline values: CDR1 LNHDA, CDR2 SQIVND (reference sequence). Trimming took off 5 bases at V and 0 bases at J, with 7 bases between the two ends. CDR3 length equals 14 residues.

The chain combines TRBV12-3 or TRBV12-4 with TRBJ2-7, with 8 bases identical to TRBD2. The length of the CDR3 is 13 residues. With V trimmed by 7 bases and J by 2 bases, 4 bases remained unmatched. CDR3 sequence reads: CASTRTSTYEQYF. The CDR3 region has the DNA TGTGCCAGCACTCGGACTAGCACCTACGAGCAGTACTTC.

The rearrangement links TRBV6-2 or TRBV6-3 to TRBJ1-1; D is possibly TRBD1 (6 bases). The length of the CDR3 is 15 residues. Germline CDR1 is MNHEY and CDR2 is SVGEGT. Deletions cut 5 bases from V and 2 bases from J, with 15 bases between. The CDR3 DNA follows: TGTGCCAGCAGTCGCCAGGACAGTTTTAACACTGAAGCTTTCTTT. It translates to CASSRQDSFNTEAFF.

This chain joins TRBV4-3 and TRBJ1-5, with TRBD1 matching 7 bases. CDR3 length: 17 amino acids. Trimming took 0 bases from V and 2 from J; bases not matched to a gene: 7. Germline V gene sequence: CDR1 LGHNA, CDR2 YSLEER. This chain's CDR3 is CASSQDRRQGGNQPQHF. The CDR3 coding sequence is TGCGCCAGCAGCCAAGACCGTCGACAGGGTGGCAATCAGCCCCAGCATTTT.

The chain is built from TRBV6-6 and TRBJ1-6; 7 nucleotides agree with TRBD1. There are 16 residues in the CDR3. Losses at the gene ends were 4 bases for V and 8 bases for J; bases not matched to a gene: 11. From germline, CDR1 is MNHNY and CDR2 SVGAGI (reference sequence). Here the CDR3 reads CASSSPDRPEDSPLHF. Here the CDR3 DNA reads TGTGCCAGCAGTTCCCCGGACAGGCCAGAAGATTCACCCCTCCACTTT.

V gene TRBV18 combines with J gene TRBJ1-6; D may be TRBD1 (6 bases). The ends were cut back, 5 bases at V and 4 bases at J, with 15 bases in the middle. The CDR3 runs 16 residues. Germline CDR1 and CDR2: KGHSH and LQKENI. CDR3 nucleotides: TGTGCCAGCTCATCTACTAAGGGGGTATATAATTCACCCCTCCACTTT. Translated, it gives CASSSTKGVYNSPLHF. Full variable domain (rest looked up from reference TRBV18 and TRBJ1-6): NAGVMQNPRHLVRRRGQEARLRCSPMKGHSHVYWYRQLPEEGLKFMVYLQKENIIDESGMPKERFSAEFPKEGPSILRIQQVVRGDSAAYFCASSSTKGVYNSPLHFGNGTRLTVT.

V is TRBV18 and J is TRBJ1-4, with 7 bases matching TRBD1. Germline trimming cut 4 bases from V and 6 bases from J; bases unmatched to any gene: 2. From germline, CDR1 is KGHSH and CDR2 LQKENI. The CDR3 covers 13 residues. Here the CDR3 DNA reads TGTGCCAGCTCACAGGGGGCAGATGAAAAACTGTTTTTT. It translates to CASSQGADEKLFF.

CDR3 loop: CASSYLTSGARAFF. CDR3 nucleotides: TGTGCCAGCAGCTATTTGACCTCAGGGGCTCGTGCTTTCTTT. The J gene is TRBJ1-1, the V gene TRBV3-1 (or the pseudogene TRBV3-2), with a weak D call TRBD1 (6 bases). CDR1 LGHDT and CDR2 YNNKEL come from the germline V gene (reference sequence). V lost 5 bases and J 11 bases, leaving 21 bases between the germline ends. The CDR3 runs to 14 residues.

This clone came up once. The chain carries TRBV28 and TRBJ2-7; no clear D gene. The CDR3 length is 11 residues. The germline CDR1 and CDR2 sequences are MDHEN and SYDVKM. Trimming removed 7 bases at V and 3 bases at J, with 7 bases between. In DNA, the CDR3 is TGTGCCAGCAAACAGTACTACGAGCAGTACTTC. Amino acids: CASKQYYEQYF. The whole variable domain, filled in from reference TRBV28 and TRBJ2-7, reads DVKVTQSSRYLVKRTGEKVFLECVQDMDHENMFWYRQDPGLGLRLIYFSYDVKMKEKGDIPEGYSVSREKKERFSLILESASTNQTSMYLCASKQYYEQYFGPGTRLTVT.

In its sample, this clone was seen a few times. The V and J genes are TRBV18 and TRBJ2-5; 7 nucleotides agree with TRBD1. J gave up 3 bases and V 3 bases, and 7 bases lay outside the gene matches. Germline V gives CDR1 KGHSH, CDR2 LQKENI. The CDR3 runs 15 residues. The CDR3 sequence is CASSPIKGGEETQYF. DNA for the CDR3: TGTGCCAGCTCACCGATAAAAGGGGGCGAAGAGACCCAGTACTTC. The variable domain in full, completed from reference TRBV18 and TRBJ2-5, reads NAGVMQNPRHLVRRRGQEARLRCSPMKGHSHVYWYRQLPEEGLKFMVYLQKENIIDESGMPKERFSAEFPKEGPSILRIQQVVRGDSAAYFCASSPIKGGEETQYFGPGTRLLVL.